This TCR beta chain was found in a study of blood T cells in healthy people across ages. A J-beta primer mix and a sample-barcoded 5' primer were used in a second PCR of about 7 to 12 cycles. MiXCR was run by TCRdb on the 5' RACE reads, yielding one entry per CDR3 protein. This sample has 650,000 to 900,000 distinct CDR3 sequences; 55% to 65% occur once, and the top ten carry about a quarter. V was cut by 4 bases and J by 6 bases, with 15 bases left in between. Germline values: CDR1 SQVTM, CDR2 ANQGSEA. The CDR3 totals 13 residues. Specimen: blood. V usage is TRBV29-1 and J usage is TRBJ1-2; a weak D match, TRBD1 (6 bases). This TCR came from a man aged 25-40 years in good health. The CDR3 nucleotides are TGCAGCGTTGTTTGGGGGCTGAAGAATGGCTACACCTTC. As protein: CSVVWGLKNGYTF.